This paragraph reports one T cell receptor (beta chain). The antigen is not known. These data belong to a study of CXCR3-negative and CXCR3-positive naive CD8 T cells. Overall study findings and caveats: Researchers report that CXCR3-positive naive cells carry more hydrophobic TRB CDR3s than CXCR3-negative naive cells. In both naive subsets diversity was comparably high, whereas memory CD8+ cells showed much lower diversity.

Cells that were CD45RO-CCR7+CD27+CD95- constituted naive CD8+ T cells. UMI-labeled 5' RACE TRB cDNA libraries were prepared from the cells. From the 5' RACE reads, TCRdb lists one entry per CDR3 protein and no DNA. The table counts 120,000 to 150,000 distinct CDR3 sequences; roughly 0.27% lies in the top ten. Germline values: CDR1 MDHEN, CDR2 SYDVKM. CDR3 size: 14 residues. The sequence was obtained from a human donor in good health. Some clones in this sample may be carry-over from other donors' samples. Sample: naive CXCR3+ CD8+ T cells from blood. Subset here: CD45RO-CCR7+CD27+CD95- naive CD8+ T cells expressing CXCR3 (TNR3+). V usage is TRBV28 and J usage is TRBJ2-7; the TCRdb call, TRBD2, lacks DNA for checking. The CDR3 spells CASSFRALAYEQYF.